The 7 T cell receptor beta chains given below trace back to one sample, sequenced in a study of blood T cell repertoires in COVID-19. The method was immunoSEQ multiplex PCR; TCRdb's version includes in-frame clones alone and lacks a portion of them. Here the sample spans 200,000 to 250,000 clones, around 80% being singletons. The sample taken for sequencing was peripheral blood. The receptors come from a woman aged 40 to 49 with acute or convalescent COVID-19.

V and J are TRBV27 and TRBJ2-2; D may be TRBD2 (6 bases). The CDR3 consists of 15 residues. The germline V and J ends were trimmed by 0 bases and 7 bases, with 12 bases remaining between them. Per germline, CDR1 MNHEY and CDR2 SMNVEV (reference sequence). The CDR3 loop is CASSLSMAGFGELFF. The CDR3 bases are TGTGCCAGCAGTTTATCGATGGCGGGGTTCGGGGAGCTGTTTTTT.

This clone was counted once. This sequence joins TRBV2 and TRBJ2-3, with D tentatively TRBD2 (7 bases). V lost 8 bases, J lost 3 bases, and 15 bases lay in between. CDR3 size: 14 residues. CDR1 is SNHLY and CDR2 is FYNNEI in the germline V gene. CDR3: CASLWRGLTDTQYF. The CDR3 bases are TGTGCCAGCCTGTGGCGGGGGCTTACAGATACGCAGTATTTT.

This clone has only one observation. The CDR3 loop is CASSLGQGGYEQYF. CDR3 nucleotide sequence: TGTGCCAGTAGCCTAGGACAGGGGGGATACGAGCAGTACTTC. The chain combines TRBV19 with TRBJ2-7; TRBD1 matches 10 bases. The germline V gene has CDR1 LNHDA and CDR2 SQIVND (reference sequence). The CDR3 spans 14 residues. V was clipped by 6 bases and J by 4 bases; unmatched bases: 6.

This sequence joins TRBV10-3 and TRBJ1-1; 8 positions agree with TRBD1. The CDR3 spans 12 residues. Germline CDR1 reads ENHRY; CDR2 reads SYGVKD. The junction had 6 bases not matched to a gene; V was cut back by 7 bases and J by 8 bases. The CDR3 loop is CAINAGGEEAFF. The CDR3 region has the DNA TGTGCCATCAATGCAGGGGGCGAGGAAGCTTTCTTT.

The chain uses TRBV6-1 and TRBJ1-2; no clear D. Germline V gives CDR1 MNHNS, CDR2 SASEGT. The length of the CDR3 is 19 residues. Trimming took off 4 bases at V and 10 bases at J, with 34 bases between the two ends. The CDR3 coding sequence is TGTGCCAGCAGTGGCACCGATAACGTGGAAGGGAGGCGGTTTAAGGTCTACACCTTC. Protein: CASSGTDNVEGRRFKVYTF.

In this sample, this clone turned up once. The CDR3 protein is CASTVRQGGFANYGYTF. The CDR3 region has the DNA TGTGCCAGTACAGTTCGACAGGGGGGGTTTGCTAACTATGGCTACACCTTC. The chain combines TRBV19 with TRBJ1-2, with 9 bases that match TRBD1. V shed 7 bases and J 0 bases; nucleotides not matched to a gene: 12. CDR1 and CDR2 (germline): LNHDA, SQIVND (reference sequence). CDR3 length: 17 residues.

The V gene is TRBV13, the J gene TRBJ2-3, with 8 bases lining up with TRBD1. The CDR3 consists of 17 residues. The V segment lost 5 bases and the J segment 0 bases; nucleotides outside the gene matches: 10. Germline lookup yields CDR1 PRHDT and CDR2 FYEKMQ (reference sequence). Here the CDR3 DNA reads TGTGCCAGCAGCATCCCGACAGGGGTGGGGAGCACAGATACGCAGTATTTT. It translates to CASSIPTGVGSTDTQYF.